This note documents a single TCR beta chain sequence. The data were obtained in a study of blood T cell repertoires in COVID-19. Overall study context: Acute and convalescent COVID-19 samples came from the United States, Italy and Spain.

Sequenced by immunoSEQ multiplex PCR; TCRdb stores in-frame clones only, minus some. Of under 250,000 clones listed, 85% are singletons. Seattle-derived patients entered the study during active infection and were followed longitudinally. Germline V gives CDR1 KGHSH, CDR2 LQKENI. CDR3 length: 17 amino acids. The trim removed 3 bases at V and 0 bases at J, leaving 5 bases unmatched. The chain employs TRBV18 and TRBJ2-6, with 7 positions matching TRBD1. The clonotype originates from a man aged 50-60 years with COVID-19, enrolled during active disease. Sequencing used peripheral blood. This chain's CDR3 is CASSPTGVPSGANVLTF. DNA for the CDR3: TGTGCCAGCTCACCCACAGGGGTCCCCTCTGGGGCCAACGTCCTGACTTTC.